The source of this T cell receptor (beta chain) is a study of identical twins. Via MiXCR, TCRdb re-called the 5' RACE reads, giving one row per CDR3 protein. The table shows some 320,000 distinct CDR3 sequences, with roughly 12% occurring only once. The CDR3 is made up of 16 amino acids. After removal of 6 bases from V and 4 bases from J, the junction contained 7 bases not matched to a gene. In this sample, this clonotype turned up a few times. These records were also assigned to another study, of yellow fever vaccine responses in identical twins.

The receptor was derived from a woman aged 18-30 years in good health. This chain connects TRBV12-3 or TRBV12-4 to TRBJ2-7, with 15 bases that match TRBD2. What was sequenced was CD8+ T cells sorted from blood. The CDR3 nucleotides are TGTGCCAGCAGCACGGGACTAGCGGGAGGAATGTACGAGCAGTACTTC. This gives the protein CASSTGLAGGMYEQYF.